This TCR beta chain originates from a study of T cells after yellow fever vaccination. Template switching by 5'RACE produced TCR cDNA, adding a universal primer site and UMIs. Via MiXCR, TCRdb re-called the 5' RACE reads, giving one row per CDR3 protein. The sample carries hundreds of thousands of distinct CDR3 sequences, just over 20% recorded once. Trimming left V 0 bases short and J 8 bases short, with 17 bases between. CDR3 length: 16 amino acids. The germline V gene encodes CDR1 MNHEY and CDR2 SVGEGT. Whole-study results and caveats: The booster saw the reappearance of most primary-vaccination clones (around 96% CD4, 80% to 90% CD8).

This clonotype appeared a few times. What it recognizes is unknown. This specimen consisted of PBMCs, obtained around 3 weeks after the first yellow fever vaccination. The J gene is TRBJ2-1, the V gene TRBV6-2 or TRBV6-3, with TRBD2 as a possible D gene (7 bases). The clonotype was recovered from a man aged 18 to 35 who received the YFV17D yellow fever vaccine. The CDR3 reads CASSYSSWDYRDEQFF. In DNA form, the CDR3 reads TGTGCCAGCAGTTACTCGAGCTGGGACTACAGGGATGAGCAGTTCTTC.